A selection of T cell receptor beta chains follows, all from one sample in a study of OX40 agonist ivuxolimab in advanced cancers. Profiling relied on immunoSEQ multiplex PCR, and the TCRdb table lists in-frame clones only, not all of them. The data contain over 55,000 clones, about 87% of them singletons. The source was CD4+ or CD8+ T cells sorted from blood, collected in a trial of the OX40 agonist ivuxolimab. Receptor source: an adult with an advanced solid tumor such as melanoma, head and neck, liver or kidney cancer. The CDR3 runs from the conserved cysteine through the conserved F or W. D genes are given only for firm matches. Clone size is not always given. Where it is, it says once, few, many or a class for expanded clones.

-	TRBV5-1	TRBD1	TRBJ2-7	CASSMGQGPYEQYF	TGCGCCAGCAGCATGGGACAGGGACCCTACGAGCAGTACTTC
-	TRBV19	-	TRBJ1-3	CASTRDPSSGNTIYF	TGTGCCAGTACCAGGGACCCAAGCTCTGGAAACACCATATATTTT
-	TRBV19	TRBD1	TRBJ1-5	CASSIGSGQGYNQPQHF	TGTGCCAGTAGTATTGGGTCGGGACAGGGGTACAATCAGCCCCAGCATTTT
-	TRBV28	-	TRBJ1-1	CASFRDMNTEAFF	TGTGCCAGTTTCAGAGATATGAACACTGAAGCTTTCTTT
-	TRBV14	TRBD2	TRBJ2-1	CASSPRTSRYNEQFF	TGTGCCAGCAGCCCCCGGACTAGCCGCTACAATGAGCAGTTCTTC
-	TRBV11-2	TRBD1	TRBJ1-5	CASSLDQGDQPQHF	TGTGCCAGCAGCTTAGACCAGGGGGATCAGCCCCAGCATTTT
-	TRBV7-8	-	TRBJ2-7	CASSLMQASSYEQYF	TGTGCCAGCAGCTTAATGCAGGCAAGCTCCTACGAGCAGTACTTC
-	TRBV5-4	TRBD2	TRBJ2-5	CASSPGVAGGQETQYF	TGTGCCAGCAGCCCGGGAGTAGCGGGGGGACAAGAGACCCAGTACTTC
-	TRBV2	TRBD1	TRBJ1-2	CASIRTGTGKLYGYTF	TGTGCCAGCATTCGGACCGGGACAGGGAAGTTGTATGGCTACACCTTC
-	TRBV6-5	-	TRBJ1-1	CASSYFGGTEAFF	TGTGCCAGCAGTTACTTTGGGGGCACTGAAGCTTTCTTT
-	TRBV14	-	TRBJ2-1	CASSQGGGLHSYNEQFF	TGTGCCAGCAGCCAAGGTGGAGGCCTGCACTCCTACAATGAGCAGTTCTTC
-	TRBV7-9	-	TRBJ2-5	CASSLGTDYQETQYF	TGTGCCAGCAGCTTAGGAACGGACTACCAAGAGACCCAGTACTTC
-	TRBV7-9	TRBD1	TRBJ1-2	CASSPGTDYGYTF	TGTGCCAGCAGCCCCGGGACAGACTATGGCTACACCTTC
-	TRBV6-6	-	TRBJ1-2	CASESLGVNDYGYTF	TGTGCCAGCGAAAGCCTGGGGGTGAACGACTATGGCTACACCTTC
-	TRBV19	TRBD2	TRBJ2-1	CASSPRSGGNYNEQFF	TGTGCCAGTAGCCCGCGGAGCGGGGGAAATTACAATGAGCAGTTCTTC
-	TRBV28	-	TRBJ2-3	CASLPGSAEGDTQYF	TGTGCCAGCCTACCCGGGTCAGCGGAGGGAGATACGCAGTATTTT
-	TRBV18	-	TRBJ1-5	CASSSQQNSNQPQHF	TGTGCCAGCTCATCCCAACAGAATAGCAATCAGCCCCAGCATTTT
-	TRBV19	-	TRBJ1-2	CASFSANYGYTF	TGTGCCAGTTTCTCGGCCAACTATGGCTACACCTTC
-	TRBV28	TRBD1	TRBJ1-2	CASSRQGSYGYTF	TGTGCCAGCAGTCGACAGGGTAGCTATGGCTACACCTTC
few	TRBV5-4	-	TRBJ1-2	CASSLGPLEGYTF	TGTGCCAGCAGCTTGGGGCCCCTTGAAGGCTACACCTTC
-	TRBV5-1	-	TRBJ2-3	CASSLDAAGRADTQYF	TGCGCCAGCAGCTTGGATGCCGCAGGGCGGGCAGATACGCAGTATTTT
-	TRBV9	-	TRBJ1-2	CASSPSRGDSPYGYTF	TGTGCCAGCAGCCCTTCGCGGGGAGACTCGCCATATGGCTACACCTTC
few	TRBV7-9	-	TRBJ2-5	CASSWGDSEQETQYF	TGTGCCAGCAGCTGGGGGGACAGCGAACAAGAGACCCAGTACTTC
-	TRBV6-1	TRBD1	TRBJ1-2	CASNPETGALYGYTF	TGTGCCAGCAACCCCGAGACAGGGGCCTTATATGGCTACACCTTC
once	TRBV5-6	-	TRBJ1-2	CASSLASAGYTF	TGTGCCAGCAGCTTGGCCTCCGCGGGCTACACCTTC
-	TRBV4-2	-	TRBJ2-6	CASSLLASGANVLTF	TGTGCCAGCAGCCTCCTGGCCTCTGGGGCCAACGTCCTGACTTTC
once	TRBV19	TRBD2	TRBJ2-3	CASSEGTSGYTDTQYF	TGTGCCAGTAGTGAAGGGACTAGCGGCTACACAGATACGCAGTATTTT
-	TRBV19	-	TRBJ1-2	CASSTTALYGYTF	TGTGCCAGTAGTACTACAGCTTTATATGGCTACACCTTC
-	TRBV6-1	-	TRBJ1-4	CASRESRNEKLFF	TGTGCCAGCAGGGAGAGTCGTAATGAAAAACTGTTTTTT
once	TRBV19	TRBD2	TRBJ2-1	CASLGLAGGGEQFF	TGTGCCAGCCTAGGACTAGCGGGAGGAGGTGAGCAGTTCTTC
-	TRBV5-1	TRBD2	TRBJ2-7	CASSQTSGRGSYEQYF	TGCGCCAGCAGCCAGACAAGCGGGAGGGGGTCCTACGAGCAGTACTTC
-	TRBV19	-	TRBJ2-1	CATNRGAPNEQFF	TGTGCCACGAATCGGGGGGCCCCCAATGAGCAGTTCTTC
-	TRBV20-1	TRBD1	TRBJ2-1	CLGQGGNEQFF	TGCCTAGGACAGGGGGGCAATGAGCAGTTCTTC
once	TRBV11-3	-	TRBJ2-2	CASSPERNTGELFF	TGTGCCAGCAGCCCCGAGAGGAACACCGGGGAGCTGTTTTTT
-	TRBV5-4	TRBD2	TRBJ2-1	CASSAGLAGRESHNEQFF	TGTGCCAGCAGTGCGGGACTAGCGGGACGTGAGTCCCACAATGAGCAGTTCTTC
-	TRBV9	-	TRBJ2-2	CASSVVEGTGELFF	TGTGCCAGCAGCGTAGTGGAGGGTACCGGGGAGCTGTTTTTT
-	TRBV30	-	TRBJ1-1	CAWSTAVAGKNTEAFF	TGTGCCTGGAGTACCGCGGTGGCAGGGAAGAACACTGAAGCTTTCTTT
-	TRBV18	-	TRBJ2-5	CASSPREETQYF	TGTGCCAGCTCACCTCGGGAGGAGACCCAGTACTTC
-	TRBV18	TRBD1	TRBJ2-7	CASSPSGGEGYEQYF	TGTGCCAGCTCACCATCAGGGGGAGAAGGCTACGAGCAGTACTTC
-	TRBV10-1	TRBD2	TRBJ2-1	CASSEPGTRGRMDEQFF	TGCGCCAGCAGTGAGCCTGGGACTAGAGGCCGTATGGATGAGCAGTTCTTC
-	TRBV19	TRBD1	TRBJ1-4	CASRTGTNEKLFF	TGTGCCAGTAGGACAGGGACGAATGAAAAACTGTTTTTT